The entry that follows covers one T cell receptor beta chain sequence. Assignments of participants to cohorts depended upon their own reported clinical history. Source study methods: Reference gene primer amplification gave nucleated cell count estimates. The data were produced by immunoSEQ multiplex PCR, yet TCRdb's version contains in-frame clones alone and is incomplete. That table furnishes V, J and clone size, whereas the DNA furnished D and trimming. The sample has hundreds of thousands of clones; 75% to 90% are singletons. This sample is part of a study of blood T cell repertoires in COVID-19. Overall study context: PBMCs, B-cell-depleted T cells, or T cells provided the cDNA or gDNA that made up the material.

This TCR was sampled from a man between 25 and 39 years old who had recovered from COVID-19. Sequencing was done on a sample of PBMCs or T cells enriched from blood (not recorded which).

This CDR3 reads CASSLRGTGGGQPQHF. CDR3 DNA sequence: TGTGCCAGCTCACTCCGAGGGACAGGGGGCGGTCAGCCCCAGCATTTT. The rearrangement uses TRBV18 and TRBJ1-5; TRBD1 matches at 12 bases. The germline V gene has CDR1 KGHSH and CDR2 LQKENI. This CDR3 is 16 amino acids long. After removal of 4 bases from V and 6 bases from J, the junction contained 7 bases not matched to a gene.